This is a list of T cell receptor beta chains from one sample in a study of T-cell memory formation after mild COVID-19. From the 5' RACE reads, TCRdb called clonotypes with MiXCR, one entry per CDR3 protein. This table holds approximately 240,000 distinct CDR3 sequences, less than 20% found once. The sequencing input was PBMCs or a T cell subset sorted from them (not recorded which). These receptors all come from a man younger than 35 who had mild COVID-19 (a few samples of this study predate the infection). Cell type and time point are not known. CDR3s include the opening cysteine and the closing phenylalanine or tryptophan. The D gene is left open where the match is weak. Rows may omit the clone size; those that give it use once, few, many or a size class.

V gene	J gene	D gene	clone size	CDR3 protein	CDR3 DNA
TRBV6-5	TRBJ2-2	TRBD1	-	CASSRTGDTGELFF	TGTGCCAGCAGTCGGACAGGGGACACCGGGGAGCTGTTTTTT
TRBV7-2	TRBJ2-7	-	few	CASSLFRYEQYF	TGTGCCAGCAGCTTATTTCGCTACGAGCAGTACTTC
TRBV7-9	TRBJ1-6	-	few	CASSLASESPLHF	TGTGCCAGCAGCTTAGCGTCGGAATCACCCCTCCACTTT
TRBV7-8	TRBJ1-1	-	-	CASSLGADPNTEAFF	TGTGCCAGCAGCTTAGGGGCAGACCCAAACACTGAAGCTTTCTTT
TRBV11-2	TRBJ1-1	-	-	CASSPIGVTEAFF	TGTGCCAGCAGCCCAATAGGGGTAACTGAAGCTTTCTTT
TRBV3-2	TRBJ2-1	-	-	CASSLGSFGHEQFF	TGTGCCAGCAGCCTCGGATCATTCGGTCATGAGCAGTTCTTC
TRBV7-2	TRBJ2-1	TRBD2	-	CASSDGLAGVKQFF	TGTGCCAGCAGCGATGGACTAGCGGGGGTAAAGCAGTTCTTC
TRBV5-1	TRBJ2-3	-	-	CASSSQRFPTDTQYF	TGCGCCAGCAGCTCCCAAAGGTTTCCAACAGATACGCAGTATTTT
TRBV4-1	TRBJ1-4	-	many	CASSQEWVRGEKLFF	TGCGCCAGCAGCCAAGAGTGGGTTAGAGGGGAAAAACTGTTTTTT
TRBV2	TRBJ2-1	TRBD1	-	CASSLQGVSNEQFF	TGTGCCAGCAGCCTACAGGGGGTGAGCAATGAGCAGTTCTTC
TRBV12-3/TRBV12-4	TRBJ2-7	-	-	CASSFNRNYEQYF	TGTGCCAGCAGTTTTAACAGAAACTACGAGCAGTACTTC